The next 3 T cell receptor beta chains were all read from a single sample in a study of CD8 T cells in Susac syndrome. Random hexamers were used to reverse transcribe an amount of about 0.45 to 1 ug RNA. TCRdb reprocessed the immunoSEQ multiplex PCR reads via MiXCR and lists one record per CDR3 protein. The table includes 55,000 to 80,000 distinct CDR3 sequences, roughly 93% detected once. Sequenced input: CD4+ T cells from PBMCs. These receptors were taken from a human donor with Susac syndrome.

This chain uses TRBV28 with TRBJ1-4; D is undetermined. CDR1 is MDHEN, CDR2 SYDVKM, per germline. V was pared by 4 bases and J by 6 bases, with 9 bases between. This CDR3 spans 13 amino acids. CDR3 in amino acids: CASSSTRHEKLFF. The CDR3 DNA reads TGTGCCAGCAGTTCAACTCGACATGAAAAACTGTTTTTT.

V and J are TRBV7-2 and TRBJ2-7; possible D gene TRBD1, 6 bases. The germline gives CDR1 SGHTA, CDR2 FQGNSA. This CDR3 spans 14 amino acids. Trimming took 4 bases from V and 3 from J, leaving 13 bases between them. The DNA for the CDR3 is TGTGCCAGCAGCTCCTGGCAGGGGATCTACGAGCAGTACTTC. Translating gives CASSSWQGIYEQYF.

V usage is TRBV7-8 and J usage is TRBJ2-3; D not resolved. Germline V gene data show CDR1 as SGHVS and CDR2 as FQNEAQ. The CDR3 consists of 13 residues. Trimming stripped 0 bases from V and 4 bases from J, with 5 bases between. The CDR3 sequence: CASSLASADTQYF. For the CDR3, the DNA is TGTGCCAGCAGCTTAGCGAGTGCAGATACGCAGTATTTT.